The present entry profiles one TCR beta chain with its context. The antigen this receptor binds is unknown. Qualities for individual bases were not recorded, and no much larger clone is one base off. The data originate from a study of shared T cell receptors in the human thymus (TCRdb year 2021). Concerning the study at large: The study examined how the human thymus generates shared, self-reactive T-cell receptor alpha chains.

Library creation used the immunoSEQ multiplex PCR assay. Not all clones reach the TCRdb copy of this immuneACCESS table, which keeps in-frame sequences only. Checked studies attribute under half of the gap to unresolved V genes and leave the rest unexplained. The sample table records under 450,000 clones; around 93% of these occur just once. The top ten constitute roughly 0.02% of the sample. The germline V gene (reference sequence) supplies CDR1 LNHDA and CDR2 SQIVND. The trim is 10 bases for V and 6 bases for J, with a gap of 15 bases between the germline ends. CDR3 length: 12 amino acids, cysteine to phenylalanine. The CDR3 DNA has 36 bases and is translated from base 1.

Material: thymocytes. The clonotype was recovered from a human donor. The receptor chain draws on TRBV19 and TRBJ1-1, with the D gene not confidently named. The CDR3 has the sequence CATNEQGAEAFF. The nucleotide sequence reads as follows: TGTGCCACCAATGAACAAGGCGCTGAAGCTTTCTTT.